One sample yielded the 18 T cell receptor beta chains listed below, sequenced in a study of OX40 agonist ivuxolimab in advanced cancers. Libraries were built with the immunoSEQ multiplex PCR assay. TCRdb mirrors the immuneACCESS table, restricted to in-frame sequences. Some clones are absent from its copies; in checked studies, under half trace to an unresolved V gene, and the reason for the others is unknown. A total of roughly 76,000 clones appear in this sample, 80% to 95% of them only once. Over 4.5% of the sample goes to the ten largest clones. Source: CD4+ or CD8+ T cells sorted from blood, taken in a trial of the OX40 agonist ivuxolimab. The source is an adult with an advanced solid tumor such as melanoma, head and neck, liver or kidney cancer.

This chain links TRBV27 with TRBJ2-7, with TRBD1 identical over 7 bases. This CDR3 spans 14 amino acids. V gave up 0 bases and J gave up 2 bases; unmatched junction bases: 1. In germline, CDR1 is MNHEY, CDR2 SMNVEV (reference sequence). In nucleotides, the CDR3 is TGTGCCAGCAGTTTATCCGACAGGGCCTACGAGCAGTACTTC. Translation gives CASSLSDRAYEQYF.

The chain carries TRBV2 and TRBJ2-3, with D possibly TRBD1 on 5 matching bases. Germline lookup yields CDR1 SNHLY and CDR2 FYNNEI. Trimming left V 4 bases short and J 2 bases short, with 10 bases between. There are 14 residues in the CDR3. The CDR3 DNA follows: TGTGCCAGCAGTGTGGAGACAGCCACAGATACGCAGTATTTT. Amino acid sequence: CASSVETATDTQYF.

The chain carries TRBV9 and TRBJ1-2; 8 bases map to TRBD1. The J segment lost 2 bases and the V segment lost 4 bases, leaving 10 bases of the junction unmatched. Germline V lookup: CDR1 SGDLS, CDR2 YYNGEE. CDR3 length: 16 amino acids. CDR3 in amino acids: CASSTRTGTTNYGYTF. In nucleotides, the CDR3 is TGTGCCAGCAGCACCCGGACAGGGACAACAAACTATGGCTACACCTTC. Looking up the rest from reference TRBV9 and TRBJ1-2 gives the full variable domain: DSGVTQTPKHLITATGQRVTLRCSPRSGDLSVYWYQQSLDQGLQFLIQYYNGEERAKGNILERFSAQQFPDLHSELNLSSLELGDSALYFCASSTRTGTTNYGYTFGSGTRLTVV.

This chain links TRBV28 with TRBJ2-1; 9 bases agree with TRBD2. The V gene end was trimmed by 7 bases and the J gene end by 4 bases; junction bases not matched to a gene: 11. Germline assignment: CDR1 MDHEN and CDR2 SYDVKM. This CDR3 spans 16 amino acids. CDR3 nucleotides: TGTGCCAGCACCCTTGGGCGGGAGGGCCCGTACAATGAGCAGTTCTTC. Encoded protein: CASTLGREGPYNEQFF.

The chain recombines TRBV6-5 with TRBJ1-1; D might be TRBD1 (5 bases). The CDR3 extends over 14 amino acids. V lost 4 bases and J 1 base, leaving 10 bases between the germline ends. The germline V gene encodes CDR1 MNHEY and CDR2 SVGAGI. The CDR3, as DNA: TGTGCCAGCAGTTGGTCCAGGGAGAACACTGAAGCTTTCTTT. It encodes CASSWSRENTEAFF.

The V call is TRBV15, the J call TRBJ2-2; D might be TRBD2 (5 bases). Germline CDR1 reads LNHNV; CDR2 reads YYDKDF (reference sequence). Deletions cut 0 bases from V and 5 bases from J, with 10 bases between. This CDR3 spans 15 amino acids. CDR3 region: CATSRDLGETGELFF. In DNA, the CDR3 is TGTGCCACCAGCAGAGATTTGGGAGAAACCGGGGAGCTGTTTTTT.

CDR3 in amino acids: CASSYRTGTSYNEQFF. In DNA, the CDR3 is TGTGCCAGCAGCTACCGGACCGGGACTTCCTACAATGAGCAGTTCTTC. The chain links TRBV5-4 to TRBJ2-1; the D gene is possibly TRBD2 (6 bases). The V and J ends lost 3 bases and 1 base respectively, with 14 bases between them. This CDR3 is 16 amino acids long. The germline CDR1 and CDR2 sequences are SGHNT and YYREEE (reference sequence).

In DNA, the CDR3 is TGCAGCGTTGTACCGGGGACAGCGTTTCCCTACGAGCAGTACTTC. It specifies CSVVPGTAFPYEQYF. V and J are TRBV29-1 and TRBJ2-7, with TRBD1 matching 7 bases. Germline V CDR1 and CDR2: SQVTM, ANQGSEA. With V trimmed by 4 bases and J by 2 bases, 11 bases remained unmatched. This CDR3 region has 15 residues.

V and J are TRBV4-3 and TRBJ1-1, with 7 positions matching TRBD1. The CDR3 covers 16 residues. V lost 0 bases to trimming and J lost 5 bases; unmatched junction nucleotides: 9. CDR1 and CDR2 from the germline V gene are LGHNA and YSLEER. The CDR3 sequence is CASSQDPKTGRTEAFF. The CDR3 DNA follows: TGCGCCAGCAGCCAAGATCCCAAGACAGGGCGGACTGAAGCTTTCTTT.

The chain carries TRBV13 and TRBJ2-5; D is ambiguous. Germline loops: CDR1 PRHDT, CDR2 FYEKMQ (reference sequence). CDR3 length equals 14 residues. Trimming pared 3 bases from V and 0 bases from J, leaving 8 bases between. Here the CDR3 reads CASSLGDNQETQYF. For the CDR3, the DNA is TGTGCCAGCAGCTTGGGTGACAACCAAGAGACCCAGTACTTC.

This clone was detected a few times. CDR3 in DNA: TGCAGCGTTGAATGGAACACTGAAGCTTTCTTT. Residues: CSVEWNTEAFF. This sequence joins TRBV29-1 and TRBJ1-1; D not certain. Trimming took 2 bases from V and 1 from J, leaving 2 bases between them. Germline assignment: CDR1 SQVTM and CDR2 ANQGSEA. The CDR3 covers 11 residues.

This chain links TRBV28 with TRBJ2-1; 11 bases line up with TRBD2. Germline assignment: CDR1 MDHEN and CDR2 SYDVKM. Unmatched junction bases numbered 5, after V lost 6 bases and J lost 4 bases. The CDR3 consists of 15 residues. Here the CDR3 reads CASSPTSGVYNEQFF. The DNA for the CDR3 is TGTGCCAGCAGCCCGACTAGCGGGGTATACAATGAGCAGTTCTTC.

The V gene is TRBV5-8, the J gene TRBJ2-3; 9 bases line up with TRBD2. CDR3 length: 17 amino acids. CDR1 and CDR2 from the germline V gene are SGHTS and YDEGEE. Trimming cost V 0 bases and J 1 base; bases outside gene matches: 6. The CDR3 reads CASSLESGGLGTDTQYF. The CDR3 coding sequence is TGTGCCAGCAGCTTGGAAAGCGGGGGGCTCGGCACAGATACGCAGTATTTT. The entire variable domain, with the rest obtained from reference TRBV5-8 and TRBJ2-3, is as follows: EAGVTQSPTHLIKTRGQQATLRCSPISGHTSVYWYQQALGLGLQFLLWYDEGEERNRGNFPPRFSGRQFPNYSSELNVNALELEDSALYLCASSLESGGLGTDTQYFGPGTRLTVL.

There are a few counts of this clone. The gene calls are TRBV7-9 and TRBJ1-5; no clear D gene. Germline assignment: CDR1 SEHNR and CDR2 FQNEAQ (reference sequence). The CDR3 has 14 amino acids. The V gene lost 3 bases and the J gene lost 0 bases, with 6 bases spanning the gap. The CDR3 sequence: CASSLDGSNQPQHF. CDR3 coding DNA: TGTGCCAGCAGCTTGGACGGTAGCAATCAGCCCCAGCATTTT.

This clone is a singleton in its sample. The chain is built from TRBV5-7 and TRBJ1-3, with D hard to call. TRBV5-7 falls under the ORF class, with uncertain function. The CDR3 is 16 amino acids. V gave up 3 bases and J gave up 0 bases, with 13 bases separating them. This CDR3 reads CASSWIRFSSGNTIYF. The CDR3 DNA follows: TGTGCCAGCAGCTGGATCAGGTTCAGCTCTGGAAACACCATATATTTT.

The chain joins TRBV10-3 to TRBJ1-4, with D unclear. The germline V gene encodes CDR1 ENHRY and CDR2 SYGVKD. The CDR3 has 16 amino acids. Trimming left V 1 base short and J 6 bases short, with 15 bases between. The chain's CDR3 is CAISEWEGVSDEKLFF. The CDR3 DNA reads as TGTGCCATCAGTGAGTGGGAGGGTGTATCGGATGAAAAACTGTTTTTT.

J is TRBJ2-7 and V is TRBV5-4, with 11 positions matching TRBD1. Per the germline V gene, CDR1 is SGHNT and CDR2 is YYREEE (reference sequence). The length of the CDR3 is 14 residues. J was trimmed by 6 bases and V by 4 bases; bases with no gene match: 6. CDR3 bases: TGTGCCAGCAGCCCTTGGACAGGGGGCGGCGAGCAGTACTTC. Translating it yields CASSPWTGGGEQYF. Filled out from reference TRBV5-4 and TRBJ2-7, the complete variable domain reads ETGVTQSPTHLIKTRGQQVTLRCSSQSGHNTVSWYQQALGQGPQFIFQYYREEENGRGNFPPRFSGLQFPNYSSELNVNALELDDSALYLCASSPWTGGGEQYFGPGTRLTVT.

The chain links TRBV19 to TRBJ1-5; D is uncertain. The CDR3 extends over 16 amino acids. Germline CDR1 reads LNHDA; CDR2 reads SQIVND (reference sequence). V lost 3 bases to trimming and J lost 0 bases, with 12 bases between them. In DNA, the CDR3 is TGTGCCAGTAGTATCGGAACAGCCCATAGCAATCAGCCCCAGCATTTT. It codes for CASSIGTAHSNQPQHF.